This T cell receptor (beta chain) was captured by sequencing in a study of blood T cell repertoires in COVID-19. The CDR3 loop spans 15 amino acids. V gave up 6 bases and J gave up 2 bases; unmatched junction bases: 7. Germline-derived CDR1 and CDR2 are MNHEY and SVGAGI. Assay: immunoSEQ multiplex PCR; the TCRdb copy retains only in-frame clones and omits some. The data contain about 200,000 clones, around nine tenths of them singletons. Sequencing was performed on peripheral blood. The TCR sequence derives from a man between 60 and 75 years old who had recovered from COVID-19. The chain uses TRBV6-5 and TRBJ2-1, with TRBD1 matching 7 bases. CDR3 amino acids: CASRNRQGPYNEQFF. The CDR3 nucleotides read TGTGCCAGCAGAAACCGACAGGGTCCCTACAATGAGCAGTTCTTC.